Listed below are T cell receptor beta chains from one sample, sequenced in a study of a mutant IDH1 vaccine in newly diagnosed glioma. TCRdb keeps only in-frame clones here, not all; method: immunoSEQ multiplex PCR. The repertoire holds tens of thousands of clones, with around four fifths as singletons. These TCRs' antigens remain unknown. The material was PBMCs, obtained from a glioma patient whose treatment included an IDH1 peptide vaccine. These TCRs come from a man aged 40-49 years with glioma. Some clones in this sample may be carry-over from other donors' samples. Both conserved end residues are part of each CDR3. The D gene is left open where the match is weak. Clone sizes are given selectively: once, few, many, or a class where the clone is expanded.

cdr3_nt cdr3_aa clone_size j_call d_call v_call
TGTGCCAGCAGCCTATGGGGCGTAAGCTCCTACAATGAGCAGTTCTTC CASSLWGVSSYNEQFF . TRBJ2-1 . TRBV7-8
TGTGCCAGCAGCCGAAGGTCTGGAAACACCATATATTTT CASSRRSGNTIYF . TRBJ1-3 . TRBV13
TGCAGCGTTGGGGGAATAGGTTCCTACGAGCAGTACTTC CSVGGIGSYEQYF once TRBJ2-7 . TRBV29-1
TGTGCCAGCAGTGATGGAGGACTAGAAGCTTTCTTT CASSDGGLEAFF few TRBJ1-1 . TRBV2
TGTGCCACCACCGGTCCCCCTATAGACGAGCAGTACTTC CATTGPPIDEQYF . TRBJ2-7 . TRBV15
TGCGCCAGCAGCCAGGTTCCGGGCAATCAGCCCCAGCATTTT CASSQVPGNQPQHF . TRBJ1-5 . TRBV5-1
TGTGCCTGGAGAGCCGGGACAGGGGGGTACGAGCAGTACTTC CAWRAGTGGYEQYF . TRBJ2-7 TRBD1 TRBV30
TGTGCCAGTAGTCCAACCCCCATCGGGACAGGGGGGGTCGGCTACACCTTC CASSPTPIGTGGVGYTF few TRBJ1-2 TRBD1 TRBV19
TGCGCCAGCAGCTTGGTCACTAGCGGGGGGACAGATACGCAGTATTTT CASSLVTSGGTDTQYF . TRBJ2-3 TRBD2 TRBV5-1
TGTGCCAGTAGTATAGTCCCACAAGGCCAATACAGCAATCAGCCCCAGCATTTT CASSIVPQGQYSNQPQHF . TRBJ1-5 . TRBV19
TGTGCCAGCAGCTTAATGTGGGGGCAGCACGAGCAGTACTTC CASSLMWGQHEQYF . TRBJ2-7 . TRBV7-2
TGCGCCAGCACCGACAGTCCTGGAAACACCATATATTTT CASTDSPGNTIYF . TRBJ1-3 . TRBV5-1
TGTGCCAGCACCCAATACGGGGGGCCAATCCAGTACTTC CASTQYGGPIQYF . TRBJ2-4 . TRBV6-1
TGTGCCAGCAGTTACCGTCTGGGCTCTGGAAACACCATATATTTT CASSYRLGSGNTIYF . TRBJ1-3 . TRBV6-5
TGTGCCAGCAGCACGGGGAGCTCCTACGAGCAGTACTTC CASSTGSSYEQYF . TRBJ2-7 . TRBV5-5